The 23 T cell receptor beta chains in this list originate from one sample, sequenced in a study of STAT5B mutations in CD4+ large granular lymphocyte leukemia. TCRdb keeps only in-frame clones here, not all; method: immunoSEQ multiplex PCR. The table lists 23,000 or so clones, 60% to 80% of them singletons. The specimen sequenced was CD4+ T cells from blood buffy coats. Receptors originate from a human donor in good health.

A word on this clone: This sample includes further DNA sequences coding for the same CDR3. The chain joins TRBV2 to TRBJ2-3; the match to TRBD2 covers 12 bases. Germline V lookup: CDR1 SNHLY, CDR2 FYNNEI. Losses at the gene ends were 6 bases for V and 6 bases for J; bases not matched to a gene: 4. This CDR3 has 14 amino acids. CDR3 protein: CASRTSGSTDTQYF. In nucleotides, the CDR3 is TGTGCCAGCAGGACTAGCGGGAGTACGGATACGCAGTATTTT.

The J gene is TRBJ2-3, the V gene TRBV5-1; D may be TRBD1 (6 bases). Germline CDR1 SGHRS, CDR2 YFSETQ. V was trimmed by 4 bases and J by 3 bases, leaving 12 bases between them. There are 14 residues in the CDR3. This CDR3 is CASSTGTPTDTQYF. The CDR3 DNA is TGCGCCAGCAGCACAGGGACGCCTACAGATACGCAGTATTTT.

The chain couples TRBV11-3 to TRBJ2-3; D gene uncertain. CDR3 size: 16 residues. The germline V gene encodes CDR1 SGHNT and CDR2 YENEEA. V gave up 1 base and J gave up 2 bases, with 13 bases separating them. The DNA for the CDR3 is TGTGCCAGCAGCTTAGTCCCATCTGCTGACACAGATACGCAGTATTTT. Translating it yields CASSLVPSADTDTQYF.

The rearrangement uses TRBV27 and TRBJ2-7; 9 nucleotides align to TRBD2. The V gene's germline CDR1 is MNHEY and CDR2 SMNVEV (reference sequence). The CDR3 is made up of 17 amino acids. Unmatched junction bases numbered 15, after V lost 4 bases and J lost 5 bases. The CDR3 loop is CASSSLIVRGRVHEQYF. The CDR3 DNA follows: TGTGCCAGCAGTTCCCTCATAGTTCGCGGGAGGGTCCACGAGCAGTACTTC.

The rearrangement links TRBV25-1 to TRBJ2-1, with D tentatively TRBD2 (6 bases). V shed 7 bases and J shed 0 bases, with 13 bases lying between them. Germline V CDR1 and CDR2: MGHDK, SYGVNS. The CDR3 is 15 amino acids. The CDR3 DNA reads TGTGCCAGCAACTTAGGAGGGGCCTCCTACAATGAGCAGTTCTTC. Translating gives CASNLGGASYNEQFF.

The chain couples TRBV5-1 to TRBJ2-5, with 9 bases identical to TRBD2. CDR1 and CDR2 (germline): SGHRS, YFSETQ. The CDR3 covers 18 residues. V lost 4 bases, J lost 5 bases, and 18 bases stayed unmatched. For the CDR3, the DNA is TGCGCCAGCAGCCCGGGCCCCCTAGCGGGGATTTCGTATGAGACCCAGTACTTC. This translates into CASSPGPLAGISYETQYF.

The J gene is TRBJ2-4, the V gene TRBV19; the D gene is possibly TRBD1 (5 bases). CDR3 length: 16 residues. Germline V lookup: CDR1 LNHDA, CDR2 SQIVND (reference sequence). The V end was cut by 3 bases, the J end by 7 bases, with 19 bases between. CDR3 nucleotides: TGTGCCAGTAGTATCGATGACAGAAACCCCATTAACATTCAGTACTTC. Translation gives CASSIDDRNPINIQYF.

In DNA form, the CDR3 reads TGTGCCAGCAGCTTTGGAGCGGGAGGGCCTGGGGGCACAGATACGCAGTATTTT. This encodes CASSFGAGGPGGTDTQYF. V usage is TRBV11-3 and J usage is TRBJ2-3, with 10 positions matching TRBD2. With 3 bases clipped from V and 1 base from J, the junction kept 10 bases outside the gene matches. This CDR3 has 18 amino acids. Germline values: CDR1 SGHNT, CDR2 YENEEA.

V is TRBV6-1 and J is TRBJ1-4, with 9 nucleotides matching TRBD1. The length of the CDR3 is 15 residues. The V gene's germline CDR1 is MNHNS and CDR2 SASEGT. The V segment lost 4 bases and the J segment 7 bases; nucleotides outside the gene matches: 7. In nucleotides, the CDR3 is TGTGCCAGCAGTGGAAACAGGGGGCGGGTTGAAAAACTGTTTTTT. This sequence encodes CASSGNRGRVEKLFF.

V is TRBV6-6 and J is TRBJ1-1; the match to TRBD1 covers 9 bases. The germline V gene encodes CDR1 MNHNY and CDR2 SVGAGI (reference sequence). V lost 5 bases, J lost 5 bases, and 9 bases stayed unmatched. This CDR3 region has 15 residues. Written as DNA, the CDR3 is TGTGCCAGCAGTCGAACAGGGGGCGCGAAGACTGAAGCTTTCTTT. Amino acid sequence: CASSRTGGAKTEAFF.

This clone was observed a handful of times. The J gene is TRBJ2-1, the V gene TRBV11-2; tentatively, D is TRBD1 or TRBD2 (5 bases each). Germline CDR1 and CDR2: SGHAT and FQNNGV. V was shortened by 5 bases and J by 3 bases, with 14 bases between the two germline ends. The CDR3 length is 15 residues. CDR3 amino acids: CASSPRDGSYNEQFF. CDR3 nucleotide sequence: TGTGCCAGCAGCCCCCGGGACGGTAGCTACAATGAGCAGTTCTTC.

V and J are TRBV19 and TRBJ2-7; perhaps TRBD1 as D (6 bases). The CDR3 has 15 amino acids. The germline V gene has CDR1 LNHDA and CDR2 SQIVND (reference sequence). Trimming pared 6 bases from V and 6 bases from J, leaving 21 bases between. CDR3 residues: CASSTTGTKASEQYF. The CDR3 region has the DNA TGTGCCAGTAGCACAACCGGGACAAAGGCCTCCGAGCAGTACTTC.

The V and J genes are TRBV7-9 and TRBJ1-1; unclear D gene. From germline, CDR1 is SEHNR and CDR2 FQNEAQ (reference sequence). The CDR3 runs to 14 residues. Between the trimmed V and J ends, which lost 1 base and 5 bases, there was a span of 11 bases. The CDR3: CASSLVTSGTEAFF. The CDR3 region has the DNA TGTGCCAGCAGCTTAGTCACTTCTGGTACTGAAGCTTTCTTT. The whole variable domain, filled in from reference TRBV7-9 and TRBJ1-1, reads DTGVSQNPRHKITKRGQNVTFRCDPISEHNRLYWYRQTLGQGPEFLTYFQNEAQLEKSRLLSDRFSAERPKGSFSTLEIQRTEQGDSAMYLCASSLVTSGTEAFFGQGTRLTVV.

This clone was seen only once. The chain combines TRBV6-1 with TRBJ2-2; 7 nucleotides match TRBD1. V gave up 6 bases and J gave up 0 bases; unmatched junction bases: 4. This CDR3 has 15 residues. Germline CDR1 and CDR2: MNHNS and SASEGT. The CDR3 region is CASRADRANTGELFF. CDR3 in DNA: TGTGCCAGCAGGGCCGACAGGGCGAACACCGGGGAGCTGTTTTTT.

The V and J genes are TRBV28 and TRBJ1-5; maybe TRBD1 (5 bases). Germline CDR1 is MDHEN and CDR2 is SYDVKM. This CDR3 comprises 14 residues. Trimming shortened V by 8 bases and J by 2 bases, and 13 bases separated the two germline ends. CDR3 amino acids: CASHLQGGNQPQHF. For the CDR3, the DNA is TGTGCCAGCCACCTTCAGGGAGGCAATCAGCCCCAGCATTTT.

CDR3 loop: CASSPGLAVSEQFF. The CDR3 DNA is TGTGCCAGCAGCCCAGGACTAGCGGTCTCTGAGCAGTTCTTC. The chain is built from TRBV7-2 and TRBJ2-1; 10 bases match TRBD2. The CDR3 length is 14 residues. J lost 9 bases, V lost 5 bases, and 7 bases had no gene match. Per germline, CDR1 SGHTA and CDR2 FQGNSA.

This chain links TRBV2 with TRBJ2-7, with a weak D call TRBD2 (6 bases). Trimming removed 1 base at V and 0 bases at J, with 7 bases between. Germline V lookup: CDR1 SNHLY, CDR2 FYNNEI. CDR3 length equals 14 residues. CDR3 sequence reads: CASSEERASYEQYF. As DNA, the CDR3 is TGTGCCAGCAGTGAAGAGCGGGCCTCCTACGAGCAGTACTTC.

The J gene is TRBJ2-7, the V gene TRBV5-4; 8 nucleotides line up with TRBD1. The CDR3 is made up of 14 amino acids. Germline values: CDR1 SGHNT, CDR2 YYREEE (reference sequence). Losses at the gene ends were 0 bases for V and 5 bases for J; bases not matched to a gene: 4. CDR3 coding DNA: TGTGCCAGCAGCTTGGACAGGGGGATCCACGAGCAGTACTTC. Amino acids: CASSLDRGIHEQYF.

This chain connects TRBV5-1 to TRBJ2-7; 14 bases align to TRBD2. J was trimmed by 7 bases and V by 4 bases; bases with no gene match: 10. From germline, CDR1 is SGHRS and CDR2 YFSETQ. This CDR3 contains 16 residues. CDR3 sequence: CASSPWTSGRREEQYF. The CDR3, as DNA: TGCGCCAGCAGCCCGTGGACTAGCGGGAGGAGAGAGGAGCAGTACTTC.

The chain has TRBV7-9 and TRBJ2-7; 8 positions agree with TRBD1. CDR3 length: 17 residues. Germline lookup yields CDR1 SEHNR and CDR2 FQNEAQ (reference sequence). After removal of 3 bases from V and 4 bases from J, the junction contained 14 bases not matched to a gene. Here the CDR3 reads CASSLGRMRTGIYEQYF. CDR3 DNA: TGTGCCAGCAGCTTGGGAAGGATGAGGACAGGGATTTACGAGCAGTACTTC.

The CDR3 protein is CATADWESYEQYF. The CDR3 DNA reads as TGTGCCACCGCCGACTGGGAATCCTACGAGCAGTACTTC. The chain recombines TRBV6-5 with TRBJ2-7; D is undetermined. The ends were cut back, 10 bases at V and 1 base at J, with 14 bases in the middle. Looked up from germline, CDR1 is MNHEY and CDR2 is SVGAGI. There are 13 residues in the CDR3.

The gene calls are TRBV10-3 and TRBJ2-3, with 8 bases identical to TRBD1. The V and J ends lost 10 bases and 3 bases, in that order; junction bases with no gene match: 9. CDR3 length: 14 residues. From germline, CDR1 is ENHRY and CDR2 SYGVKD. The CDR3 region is CATEQGVGTDTQYF. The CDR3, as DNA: TGTGCCACCGAACAGGGGGTGGGTACAGATACGCAGTATTTT.

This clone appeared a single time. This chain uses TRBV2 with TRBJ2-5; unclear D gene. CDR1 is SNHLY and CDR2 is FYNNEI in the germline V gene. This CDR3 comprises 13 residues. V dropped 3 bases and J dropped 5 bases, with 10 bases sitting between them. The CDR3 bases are TGTGCCAGCAGTGAGGAGCGTAGGGAGACCCAGTACTTC. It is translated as CASSEERRETQYF.